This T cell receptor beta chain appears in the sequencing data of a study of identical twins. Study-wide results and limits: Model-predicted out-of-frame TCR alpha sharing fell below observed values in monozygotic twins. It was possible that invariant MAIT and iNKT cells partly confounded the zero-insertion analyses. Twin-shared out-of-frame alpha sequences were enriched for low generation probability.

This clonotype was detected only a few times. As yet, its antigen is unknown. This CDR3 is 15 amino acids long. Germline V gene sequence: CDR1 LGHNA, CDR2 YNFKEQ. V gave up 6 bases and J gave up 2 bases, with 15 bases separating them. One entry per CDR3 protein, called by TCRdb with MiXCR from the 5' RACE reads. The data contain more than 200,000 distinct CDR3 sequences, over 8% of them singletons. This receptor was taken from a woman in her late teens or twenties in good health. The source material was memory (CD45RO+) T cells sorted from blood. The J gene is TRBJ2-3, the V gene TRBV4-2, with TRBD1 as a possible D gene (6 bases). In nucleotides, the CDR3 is TGTGCCAGCAGTCCGGGACACGCTTCCACAGATACGCAGTATTTT. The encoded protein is CASSPGHASTDTQYF.